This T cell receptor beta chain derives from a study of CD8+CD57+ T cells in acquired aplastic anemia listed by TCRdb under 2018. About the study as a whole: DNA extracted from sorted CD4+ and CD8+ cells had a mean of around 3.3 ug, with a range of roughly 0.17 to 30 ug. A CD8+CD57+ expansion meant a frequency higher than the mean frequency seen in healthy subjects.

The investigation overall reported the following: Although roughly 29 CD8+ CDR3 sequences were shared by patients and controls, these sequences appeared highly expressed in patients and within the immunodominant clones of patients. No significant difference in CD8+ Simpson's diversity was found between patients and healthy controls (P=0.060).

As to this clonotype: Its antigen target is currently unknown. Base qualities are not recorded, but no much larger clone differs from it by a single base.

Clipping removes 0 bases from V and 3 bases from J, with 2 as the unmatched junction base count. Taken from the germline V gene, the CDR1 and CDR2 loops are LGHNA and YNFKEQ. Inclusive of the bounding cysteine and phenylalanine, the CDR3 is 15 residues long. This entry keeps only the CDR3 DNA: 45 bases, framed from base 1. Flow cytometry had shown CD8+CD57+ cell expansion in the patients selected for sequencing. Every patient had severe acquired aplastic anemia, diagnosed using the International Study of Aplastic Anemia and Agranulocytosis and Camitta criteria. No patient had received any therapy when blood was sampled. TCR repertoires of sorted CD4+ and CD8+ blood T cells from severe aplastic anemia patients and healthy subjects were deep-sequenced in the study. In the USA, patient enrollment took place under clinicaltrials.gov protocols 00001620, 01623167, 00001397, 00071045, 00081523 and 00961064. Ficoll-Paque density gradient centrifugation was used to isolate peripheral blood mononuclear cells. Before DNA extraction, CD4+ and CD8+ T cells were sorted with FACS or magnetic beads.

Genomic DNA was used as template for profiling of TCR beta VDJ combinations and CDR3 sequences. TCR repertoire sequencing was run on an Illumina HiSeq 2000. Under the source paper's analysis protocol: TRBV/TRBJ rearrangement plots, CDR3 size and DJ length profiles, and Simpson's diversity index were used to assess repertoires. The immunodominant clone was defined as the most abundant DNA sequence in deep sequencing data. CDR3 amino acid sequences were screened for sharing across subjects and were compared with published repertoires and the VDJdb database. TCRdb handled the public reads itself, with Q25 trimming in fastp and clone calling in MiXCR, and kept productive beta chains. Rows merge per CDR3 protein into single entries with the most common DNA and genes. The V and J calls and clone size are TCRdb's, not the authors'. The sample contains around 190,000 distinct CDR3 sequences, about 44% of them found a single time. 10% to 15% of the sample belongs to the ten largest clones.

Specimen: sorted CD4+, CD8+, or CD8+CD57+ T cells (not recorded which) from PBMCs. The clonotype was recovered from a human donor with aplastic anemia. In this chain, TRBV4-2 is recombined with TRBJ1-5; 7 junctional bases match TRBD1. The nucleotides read TGTGCCAGCAGCCAAGACGGACAGGTCAATCAGCCCCAGCATTTT. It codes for CASSQDGQVNQPQHF.